This section outlines one TCR beta chain sequence together with its context. This CDR3 is built from 13 residues. Trimming took off 5 bases at V and 6 bases at J, with 12 bases between the two ends. CDR1 is MNHEY, CDR2 SVGAGI, per germline. The data are from a study of Ad26.COV2.S vaccination and SARS-CoV-2 variants. Profiled with immunoSEQ multiplex PCR; TCRdb holds only in-frame clones, not every one. The sample includes 300,000 to 450,000 clones, approximately 90% of them seen just once. This sequence originates from a human donor who had recovered from COVID-19. The chain is built from TRBV6-5 and TRBJ2-3; no clear D gene. Source: peripheral blood, taken after recovery from COVID-19. CDR3 sequence: CASSNPRRDTQYF. CDR3 DNA: TGTGCCAGCAGTAATCCCCGGCGGGATACGCAGTATTTT.